This section outlines one T cell receptor beta chain sequence together with its context. Next came a second PCR, run for 7 to 11 cycles, which used a sample-barcoded 5' primer along with a J-beta primer mix. TCRdb reprocessed the 5' RACE reads via MiXCR and lists one record per CDR3 protein. The sample holds more than 1,000,000 distinct CDR3 sequences, approximately 25% seen once. Per the germline V gene, CDR1 is MGHDK and CDR2 is SYGVNS. This CDR3 has 14 residues. This sample was included in a study of blood T cells in healthy people across ages. These data were also reused for a study on T cells of mothers and their children.

The V and J genes are TRBV25-1 and TRBJ2-5; D ambiguous. The DNA end is more similar to TRBJ2-7, so the J call may be wrong. The origin of this receptor is a girl aged 2-15 years in good health. Specimen: blood. The CDR3 coding sequence is TGTGCCAGCAGTATGACTTCATACCCCCCCGAGCAGTACTTC. It translates to CASSMTSYPPEQYF.